One and the same sample provided the 20 T cell receptor beta chains below, sequenced in a study of T cells in Graves' hyperthyroidism and ophthalmopathy. Amplification of TCR beta CDR3 regions was performed using RNA transcripts as template. The primer set for the first-round RT-PCR of the TCR CDR3 was HTBI. In TCRdb, the multiplex PCR reads were re-called with MiXCR into one record per CDR3 protein. This sample has roughly 700,000 distinct CDR3 sequences, with around 15% found just once. The source material was blood. These receptors were collected from a man aged 45-65 years with Graves' hyperthyroidism.

This chain links TRBV25-1 with TRBJ2-5; no firm D call. The CDR3 consists of 14 residues. The V gene's germline CDR1 is MGHDK and CDR2 SYGVNS. Trimming left V 2 bases short and J 2 bases short, with 9 bases between. The CDR3 region is CASSEAGFQETQYF. CDR3 coding DNA: TGTGCCAGCAGTGAAGCCGGCTTTCAAGAGACCCAGTACTTC.

This clonotype was observed at least ten times. V is TRBV27 and J is TRBJ1-5; D is ambiguous. CDR3 size: 16 residues. CDR1 is MNHEY and CDR2 is SMNVEV in the germline V gene (reference sequence). V dropped 4 bases and J dropped 3 bases, with 16 bases sitting between them. CDR3 nucleotides: TGTGCCAGCAGTTGGCCCCAGAGCGAAGTCAATCAGCCCCAGCATTTT. Translation: CASSWPQSEVNQPQHF.

This clonotype occurred many times. The rearrangement links TRBV2 to TRBJ1-1, with D uncertain. CDR3 length equals 14 residues. CDR1 is SNHLY, CDR2 FYNNEI, per germline. Trimming pared 5 bases from V and 2 bases from J, leaving 12 bases between. This CDR3 is CASSSELPNTEAFF. CDR3 DNA: TGTGCCAGCAGTTCTGAGCTACCCAACACTGAAGCTTTCTTT.

Many counts were recorded for this clonotype. The V call is TRBV7-2, the J call TRBJ1-2; TRBD1 aligns across 9 bases. Germline lookup yields CDR1 SGHTA and CDR2 FQGNSA. The junction had 11 bases not matched to a gene; V was cut back by 5 bases and J by 7 bases. The CDR3 runs 15 residues. The CDR3 is CASSPQTGGGGGYTF. DNA of the CDR3: TGTGCCAGCAGCCCTCAGACAGGGGGGGGGGGTGGCTACACCTTC. Variable domain in full (rest from reference TRBV7-2 and TRBJ1-2): GAGVSQSPSNKVTEKGKDVELRCDPISGHTALYWYRQSLGQGLEFLIYFQGNSAPDKSGLPSDRFSAERTGGSVSTLTIQRTQQEDSAVYLCASSPQTGGGGGYTFGSGTRLTVV.

This clonotype has ten or more counts. This chain connects TRBV28 to TRBJ2-1, with D perhaps TRBD2 (6 bases). CDR1 MDHEN and CDR2 SYDVKM come from the germline V gene. Trimming removed 9 bases at V and 0 bases at J, with 15 bases between. The CDR3 runs 15 residues. The CDR3: CASLPRGSSYNEQFF. For the CDR3, the DNA is TGTGCCAGTCTCCCCCGGGGGAGCTCCTACAATGAGCAGTTCTTC.

This clonotype was counted only a few times. The J gene is TRBJ1-1, the V gene TRBV7-9, with a possible D match to TRBD1 (5 bases). The V end lost 1 base, the J end lost 10 bases, and 31 bases lay between the germline ends. The CDR3 is 19 residues long. Germline assignment: CDR1 SEHNR and CDR2 FQNEAQ (reference sequence). The chain's CDR3 is CASSLDEQRVARSRVGAFF. The DNA of the CDR3 is TGTGCCAGCAGCTTAGACGAACAGAGGGTCGCGCGGAGCAGGGTCGGAGCTTTCTTT.

In its sample, this clonotype was seen many times. This chain links TRBV28 with TRBJ2-5; no firm D call. The V gene's germline CDR1 is MDHEN and CDR2 SYDVKM. This CDR3 has 13 amino acids. V dropped 7 bases and J dropped 5 bases, with 14 bases sitting between them. CDR3 sequence reads: CASTLPSRETQYF. The CDR3 bases are TGTGCCAGCACCTTGCCTTCGCGGGAGACCCAGTACTTC.

This sequence joins TRBV18 and TRBJ2-3, with 7 bases identical to TRBD1. With V trimmed by 4 bases and J by 10 bases, 5 bases remained unmatched. Germline values: CDR1 KGHSH, CDR2 LQKENI. The CDR3 covers 12 residues. CDR3 region: CASSLPTGPQYF. CDR3 bases: TGTGCCAGCTCACTACCGACAGGGCCGCAGTATTTT.

This clonotype showed up many times. The chain has TRBV30 and TRBJ1-1; the match to TRBD1 covers 8 bases. The V gene end was trimmed by 6 bases and the J gene end by 3 bases; junction bases not matched to a gene: 9. There are 14 residues in the CDR3. Germline CDR1 reads GTSNPN; CDR2 reads SVGIG (reference sequence). The CDR3, as DNA: TGTGCCTGCACCCGGGACAGGCCCGACACTGAAGCTTTCTTT. This translates into CACTRDRPDTEAFF.

This clonotype was recorded many times. The CDR3 DNA reads as TGTGCCACGACCAACCGGGACAGGGAATCCTATCAGCCCCAGCATTTT. Its translation: CATTNRDRESYQPQHF. The chain links TRBV24-1 to TRBJ1-5, with TRBD1 identical over 9 bases. The CDR3 contains 16 residues. Germline-derived CDR1 and CDR2 are KGHDR and SFDVKD. Germline trimming cut 10 bases from V and 5 bases from J; bases unmatched to any gene: 14.

This clonotype was observed many times. The chain combines TRBV5-1 with TRBJ1-1; tentatively, D is TRBD1 (6 bases). The germline CDR1 and CDR2 sequences are SGHRS and YFSETQ. Trimming shortened V by 5 bases and J by 0 bases, and 11 bases separated the two germline ends. The CDR3 loop spans 14 amino acids. CDR3 nucleotide sequence: TGCGCCAGCAGGGCAGGGGCAATGAACACTGAAGCTTTCTTT. Translating it yields CASRAGAMNTEAFF.

This clonotype was detected ten times or more. The chain is built from TRBV6-5 and TRBJ1-5, with D perhaps TRBD1 (5 bases). V lost 4 bases and J 5 bases, leaving 15 bases between the germline ends. The CDR3 is 15 amino acids. The germline CDR1 and CDR2 sequences are MNHEY and SVGAGI. In DNA, the CDR3 is TGTGCCAGCAGTTCGGGACCCCTAAGGGATCAGCCCCAGCATTTT. Encoded protein: CASSSGPLRDQPQHF.

The table lists this clonotype with a few counts. V gene TRBV20-1 combines with J gene TRBJ1-5; weak D call: TRBD1 (5 bases). The V end lost 2 bases, the J end lost 1 base, and 15 bases lay between the germline ends. Per the germline V gene, CDR1 is DFQATT and CDR2 is SNEGSKA (reference sequence). The CDR3 sequence is 16 residues long. In nucleotides, the CDR3 is TGCAGTGCTAGAATGGCGGGTGGGGGGAGCAATCAGCCCCAGCATTTT. Protein: CSARMAGGGSNQPQHF.

This clonotype was seen at least ten times. The V call is TRBV11-2, the J call TRBJ2-7; 7 bases align to TRBD2. Germline values: CDR1 SGHAT, CDR2 FQNNGV. The CDR3 is 14 residues long. Trimming took 1 base from V and 7 from J; bases not matched to a gene: 7. This chain's CDR3 is CASSLVAGAQEQYF. CDR3 bases: TGTGCCAGCAGCTTAGTTGCGGGAGCTCAAGAGCAGTACTTC.

There are a few counts of this clonotype. The chain recombines TRBV20-1 with TRBJ2-1; no definite D call. This CDR3 region has 14 residues. Trimming removed 3 bases at V and 4 bases at J, with 13 bases between. Germline V gene sequence: CDR1 DFQATT, CDR2 SNEGSKA (reference sequence). The CDR3 here is CSARGLRLYNEQFF. In DNA form, the CDR3 reads TGCAGTGCTAGGGGTCTTCGCCTTTACAATGAGCAGTTCTTC.

Concerning this clonotype itself: As the CDR3 is not closed by the conserved phenylalanine or tryptophan, this likely results from a read error. The gene calls are TRBV3-1 and TRBJ1-2, with D unclear. The CDR3 runs 13 residues. The germline V gene encodes CDR1 LGHDT and CDR2 YNNKEL (reference sequence). Trimming pared 1 base from V and 6 bases from J, leaving 9 bases between. The CDR3 spells CASSQANLHGYTL. The CDR3, as DNA: TGTGCCAGCAGCCAAGCCAATTTACATGGCTACACCCTC.

This clonotype occurred many times. The V and J genes are TRBV28 and TRBJ2-7; no clear D. V dropped 1 base and J dropped 4 bases, with 14 bases sitting between them. Germline CDR1 reads MDHEN; CDR2 reads SYDVKM. This CDR3 comprises 15 residues. The CDR3 region has the DNA TGTGCCAGCAGTTTATCCCGATTTGCTATATACGAGCAGTACTTC. It translates to CASSLSRFAIYEQYF.

As to this clonotype: A read error may account for a junction end that differs from germline. This chain uses TRBV3-1 with TRBJ1-4, with D hard to call. The germline V gene has CDR1 LGHDT and CDR2 YNNKEL (reference sequence). This CDR3 spans 15 amino acids. The DNA of the CDR3 is TGTGCCAGCAGCGGAACCATTTCAACTAAGGAAAAACTGTTTTTT. This encodes CASSGTISTKEKLFF.

This chain connects TRBV11-2 to TRBJ2-7; D may be TRBD2 (5 bases). The CDR3 is 14 residues long. Trimming took 1 base from V and 9 from J, leaving 16 bases between them. Per the germline V gene, CDR1 is SGHAT and CDR2 is FQNNGV. CDR3 nucleotides: TGTGCCAGCAGCTTAGTGGTTTGGGGAGACGGGCAGTACTTC. Translating gives CASSLVVWGDGQYF.

This clonotype came up a few times. For the CDR3, the DNA is TGTGCCAGCGGGTTGACACTTCCAACTAATGAAAAACTGTTTTTT. It translates to CASGLTLPTNEKLFF. The chain recombines TRBV27 with TRBJ1-4; D unresolved. The V gene lost 8 bases and the J gene lost 0 bases, with 13 bases spanning the gap. The CDR3 spans 15 residues. CDR1 and CDR2 from the germline V gene are MNHEY and SMNVEV (reference sequence).